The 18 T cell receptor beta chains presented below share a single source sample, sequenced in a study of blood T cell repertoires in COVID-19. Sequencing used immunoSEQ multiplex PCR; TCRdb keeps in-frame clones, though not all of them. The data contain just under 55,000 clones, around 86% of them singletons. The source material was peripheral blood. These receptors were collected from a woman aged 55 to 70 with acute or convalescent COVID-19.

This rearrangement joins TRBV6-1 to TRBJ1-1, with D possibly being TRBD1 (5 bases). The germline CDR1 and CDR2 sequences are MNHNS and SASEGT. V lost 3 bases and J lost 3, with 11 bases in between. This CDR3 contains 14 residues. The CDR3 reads CASSDRVGYTEAFF. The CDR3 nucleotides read TGTGCCAGCAGTGACAGGGTAGGGTACACTGAAGCTTTCTTT.

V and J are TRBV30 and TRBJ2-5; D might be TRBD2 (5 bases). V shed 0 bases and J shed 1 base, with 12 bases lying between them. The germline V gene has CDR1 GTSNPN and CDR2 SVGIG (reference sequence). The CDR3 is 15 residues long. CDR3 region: CAWSVRRQLQETQYF. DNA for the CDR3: TGTGCCTGGAGTGTAAGGAGGCAGCTCCAAGAGACCCAGTACTTC.

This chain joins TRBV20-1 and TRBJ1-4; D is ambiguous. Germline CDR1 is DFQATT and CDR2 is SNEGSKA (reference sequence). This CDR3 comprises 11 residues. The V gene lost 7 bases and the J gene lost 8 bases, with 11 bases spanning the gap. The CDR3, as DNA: TGCAGTGGACGCCAGAGGGAAAAACTGTTTTTT. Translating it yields CSGRQREKLFF.

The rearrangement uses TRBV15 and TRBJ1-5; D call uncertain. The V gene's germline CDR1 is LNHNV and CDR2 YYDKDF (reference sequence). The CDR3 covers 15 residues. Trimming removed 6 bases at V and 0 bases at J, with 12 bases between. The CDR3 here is CATSQTPHSNQPQHF. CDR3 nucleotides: TGTGCCACCAGTCAGACACCACATAGCAATCAGCCCCAGCATTTT.

CDR3: CATGTDSGNTIYF. The CDR3 bases are TGTGCCACCGGGACTGACTCTGGAAACACCATATATTTT. The rearrangement uses TRBV21-1 and TRBJ1-3. TRBV21-1 is given as a pseudogene. CDR3 length equals 13 residues.

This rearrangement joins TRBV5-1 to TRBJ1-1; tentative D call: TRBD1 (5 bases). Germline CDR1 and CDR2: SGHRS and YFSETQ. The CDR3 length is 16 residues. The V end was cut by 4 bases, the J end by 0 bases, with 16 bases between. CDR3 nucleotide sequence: TGCGCCAGCAGCCCGGGGACTGTCGCCATGAACACTGAAGCTTTCTTT. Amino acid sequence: CASSPGTVAMNTEAFF.

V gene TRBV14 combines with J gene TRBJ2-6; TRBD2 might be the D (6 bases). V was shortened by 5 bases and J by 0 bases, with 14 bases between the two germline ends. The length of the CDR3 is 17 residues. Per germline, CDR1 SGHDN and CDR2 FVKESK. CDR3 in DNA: TGTGCCAGCAGCAAAGTCCCGGGAGCCTCTGGGGCCAACGTCCTGACTTTC. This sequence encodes CASSKVPGASGANVLTF.

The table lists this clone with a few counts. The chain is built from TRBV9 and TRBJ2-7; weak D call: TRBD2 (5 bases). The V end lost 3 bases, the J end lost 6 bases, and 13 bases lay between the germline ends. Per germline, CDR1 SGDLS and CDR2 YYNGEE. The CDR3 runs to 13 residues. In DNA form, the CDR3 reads TGTGCCAGCAGCGCCCATCCTAGCTCCGAGCAGTACTTC. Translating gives CASSAHPSSEQYF.

CDR3 sequence (DNA): TGTGCCAGCTCTTCCGTTGCAACTAATGAAAAACTGTTTTTT. Protein product: CASSSVATNEKLFF. The rearrangement joins TRBV18 to TRBJ1-4; D remains ambiguous. The germline V gene encodes CDR1 KGHSH and CDR2 LQKENI. The CDR3 sequence is 14 residues long. V dropped 6 bases and J dropped 0 bases, with 8 bases sitting between them. The whole variable domain, remainder taken from reference TRBV18 and TRBJ1-4, is NAGVMQNPRHLVRRRGQEARLRCSPMKGHSHVYWYRQLPEEGLKFMVYLQKENIIDESGMPKERFSAEFPKEGPSILRIQQVVRGDSAAYFCASSSVATNEKLFFGSGTQLSVL.

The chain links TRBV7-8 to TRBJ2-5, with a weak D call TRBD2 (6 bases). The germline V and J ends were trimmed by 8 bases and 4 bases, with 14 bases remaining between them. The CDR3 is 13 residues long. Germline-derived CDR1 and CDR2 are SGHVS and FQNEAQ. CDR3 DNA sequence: TGTGCCAGCCGAAGGGAGGTGGTAGAGACCCAGTACTTC. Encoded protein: CASRREVVETQYF.

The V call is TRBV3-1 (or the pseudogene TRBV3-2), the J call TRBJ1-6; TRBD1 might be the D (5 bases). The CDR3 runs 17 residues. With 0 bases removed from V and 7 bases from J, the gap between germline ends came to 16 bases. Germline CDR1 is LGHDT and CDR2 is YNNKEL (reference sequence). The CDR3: CASSQDSGGILNSPLHF. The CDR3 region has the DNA TGTGCCAGCAGCCAAGATTCCGGGGGTATTTTAAATTCACCCCTCCACTTT.

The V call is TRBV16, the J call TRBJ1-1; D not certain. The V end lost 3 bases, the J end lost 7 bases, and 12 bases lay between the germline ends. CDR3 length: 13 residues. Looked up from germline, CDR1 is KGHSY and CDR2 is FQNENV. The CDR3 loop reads CASSHQPTGEAFF. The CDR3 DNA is TGTGCCAGCAGCCACCAACCCACGGGTGAAGCTTTCTTT.

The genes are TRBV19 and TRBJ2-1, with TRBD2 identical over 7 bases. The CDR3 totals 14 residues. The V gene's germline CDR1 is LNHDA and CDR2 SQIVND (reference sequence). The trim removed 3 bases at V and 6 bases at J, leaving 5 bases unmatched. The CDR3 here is CASSMMTSRNEQFF. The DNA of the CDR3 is TGTGCCAGTAGTATGATGACTAGCCGCAATGAGCAGTTCTTC.

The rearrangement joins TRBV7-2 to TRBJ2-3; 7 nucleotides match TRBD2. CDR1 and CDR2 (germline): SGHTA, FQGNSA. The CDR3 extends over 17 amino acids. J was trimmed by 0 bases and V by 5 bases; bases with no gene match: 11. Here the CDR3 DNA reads TGTGCCAGCAGCCTAGGGGCAGGGAGGGCTAGCACAGATACGCAGTATTTT. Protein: CASSLGAGRASTDTQYF.

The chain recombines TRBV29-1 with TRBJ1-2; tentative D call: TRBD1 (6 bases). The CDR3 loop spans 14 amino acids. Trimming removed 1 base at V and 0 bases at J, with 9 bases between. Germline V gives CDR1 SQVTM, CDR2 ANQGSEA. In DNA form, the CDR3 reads TGCAGCGTTGAAGCACAGGGCTCTAACTATGGCTACACCTTC. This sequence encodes CSVEAQGSNYGYTF.

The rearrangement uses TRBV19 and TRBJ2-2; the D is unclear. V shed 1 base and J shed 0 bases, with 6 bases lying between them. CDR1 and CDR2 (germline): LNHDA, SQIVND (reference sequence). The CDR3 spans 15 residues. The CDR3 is CASSIGATNTGELFF. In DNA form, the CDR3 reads TGTGCCAGTAGTATAGGCGCCACGAACACCGGGGAGCTGTTTTTT.

The CDR3 DNA is TGTGCCAGCAGTTCTCACCTCGGGGGAGAGGGCACTGAAGCTTTCTTT. Protein product: CASSSHLGGEGTEAFF. This chain links TRBV6-2 or TRBV6-3 with TRBJ1-1; D perhaps matches TRBD1 (5 bases). The V gene's germline CDR1 is MNHEY and CDR2 SVGEGT. Trimming shortened V by 4 bases and J by 4 bases, and 19 bases separated the two germline ends. There are 16 residues in the CDR3.

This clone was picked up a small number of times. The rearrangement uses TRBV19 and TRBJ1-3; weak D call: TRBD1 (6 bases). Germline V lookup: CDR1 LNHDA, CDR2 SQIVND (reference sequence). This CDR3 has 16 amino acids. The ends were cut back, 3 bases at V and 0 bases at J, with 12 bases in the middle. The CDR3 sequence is CASSIPRQVSGNTIYF. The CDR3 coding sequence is TGTGCCAGTAGTATTCCTCGACAGGTCTCTGGAAACACCATATATTTT.